These 17 T cell receptor beta chains originate from one sample sequenced in a study of T cell responses to AZD1222 COVID-19 vaccine. Libraries were prepared by immunoSEQ multiplex PCR; TCRdb keeps only in-frame clonotypes and omits some of them. The sample includes under 75,000 clones, more than 85% seen only once; the top ten take 17%. The sample here was peripheral blood, taken on day 0 of AZD1222 vaccination. The receptors were sampled from an adult in good health.

The chain couples TRBV5-1 to TRBJ2-5; no clear D gene. Trimming took off 2 bases at V and 1 base at J, with 0 bases between the two ends. Per the germline V gene, CDR1 is SGHRS and CDR2 is YFSETQ. The CDR3 extends over 11 amino acids. The CDR3 sequence: CASSFQETQYF. The CDR3 nucleotides read TGCGCCAGCAGCTTCCAAGAGACCCAGTACTTC.

The rearrangement links TRBV4-1 to TRBJ2-3; D not resolved. Trimming cost V 5 bases and J 1 base, with 7 bases left between them. Germline V gives CDR1 MGHRA, CDR2 YSYEKL. This CDR3 spans 13 amino acids. CDR3 DNA: TGCGCCAGCAGCTTACCGGGCACAGATACGCAGTATTTT. This codes for CASSLPGTDTQYF.

This chain uses TRBV3-1 (or the pseudogene TRBV3-2) with TRBJ2-2, with TRBD2 matching over 14 bases. Germline lookup yields CDR1 LGHDT and CDR2 YNNKEL (reference sequence). The CDR3 contains 18 residues. The V and J ends lost 2 bases and 4 bases, in that order; junction bases with no gene match: 6. The CDR3 DNA sequence: TGTGCCAGCAGCCAATTCCCGGGACTAGCGGGAGCCACCGGGGAGCTGTTTTTT. Translation gives CASSQFPGLAGATGELFF.

The chain is built from TRBV2 and TRBJ1-4; 10 nucleotides align to TRBD1. Trimming cost V 6 bases and J 1 base; bases outside gene matches: 2. The CDR3 has 15 amino acids. CDR1 SNHLY and CDR2 FYNNEI come from the germline V gene. CDR3 DNA sequence: TGTGCCAGCAGCGACAGGGGGCAAACTAATGAAAAACTGTTTTTT. It is translated as CASSDRGQTNEKLFF.

V is TRBV2 and J is TRBJ1-5, with 7 nucleotides matching TRBD1. After removal of 4 bases from V and 4 bases from J, the junction contained 7 bases not matched to a gene. Per germline, CDR1 SNHLY and CDR2 FYNNEI. This CDR3 has 15 residues. CDR3 bases: TGTGCCAGCAGTGTCTCCGGGACAGAGAATCAGCCCCAGCATTTT. Protein product: CASSVSGTENQPQHF.

This clone came up once. The rearrangement joins TRBV29-1 to TRBJ2-7, with 8 bases that match TRBD1. The CDR3 sequence is 15 residues long. The V segment lost 4 bases and the J segment 1 base; nucleotides outside the gene matches: 9. Germline V gene sequence: CDR1 SQVTM, CDR2 ANQGSEA. In DNA, the CDR3 is TGCAGCGTTGTTCTCCGGGACAGGCCGTCCTACGAGCAGTACTTC. Translated: CSVVLRDRPSYEQYF.

This chain joins TRBV19 and TRBJ2-2, with 12 positions matching TRBD1. The CDR3 runs to 17 residues. V shed 4 bases, J shed 4 bases, and the junction held 7 bases outside the gene matches. Germline CDR1 is LNHDA and CDR2 is SQIVND (reference sequence). Here the CDR3 reads CASSRDRGPRGTGELFF. The CDR3 DNA reads as TGTGCCAGTAGTAGGGACAGGGGGCCGCGTGGCACCGGGGAGCTGTTTTTT.

The V call is TRBV5-1, the J call TRBJ2-2; either TRBD1 or TRBD2 may fit D (5 bases each). The germline V and J ends were trimmed by 0 bases and 3 bases, with 9 bases remaining between them. Germline V gene sequence: CDR1 SGHRS, CDR2 YFSETQ. CDR3 length: 15 residues. CDR3 region: CASSLDGTDTGELFF. Here the CDR3 DNA reads TGCGCCAGCAGCTTGGACGGGACCGACACCGGGGAGCTGTTTTTT.

The rearrangement uses TRBV10-2 and TRBJ2-5; 7 nucleotides align to TRBD1. This CDR3 spans 19 amino acids. In germline, CDR1 is WSHSY, CDR2 SAAADI. V was clipped by 3 bases and J by 0 bases; unmatched bases: 16. The chain's CDR3 is CASSDKLGQRGYDQETQYF. CDR3 sequence (DNA): TGCGCCAGCAGTGATAAATTGGGACAGCGAGGCTACGACCAAGAGACCCAGTACTTC.

This clone counts as medium-sized (0.01 to 0.1%). V and J are TRBV15 and TRBJ2-1; TRBD2 agrees at 10 bases. Germline CDR1 reads LNHNV; CDR2 reads YYDKDF (reference sequence). After removal of 2 bases from V and 2 bases from J, the junction contained 3 bases not matched to a gene. This CDR3 contains 16 residues. This CDR3 is CATSRTGTSAYNEQFF. For the CDR3, the DNA is TGTGCCACCAGCAGAACCGGGACTAGCGCCTACAATGAGCAGTTCTTC.

DNA for the CDR3: TGTGCCAGCAGCTACGGCGAGCAGTACTTC. Translated: CASSYGEQYF. This chain connects TRBV6-5 to TRBJ2-7, with D unresolved. V dropped 6 bases and J dropped 6 bases, with 6 bases sitting between them. Germline CDR1 reads MNHEY; CDR2 reads SVGAGI. The CDR3 totals 10 residues.

The J gene is TRBJ1-2, the V gene TRBV24-1, with 9 bases matching TRBD1. V dropped 9 bases and J dropped 4; count of bases not matched to a gene: 2. The CDR3 is made up of 12 amino acids. Germline CDR1 is KGHDR and CDR2 is SFDVKD. Here the CDR3 DNA reads TGTGCCACCGGACAGGGGAGCTATGGCTACACCTTC. This gives the protein CATGQGSYGYTF.

The J gene is TRBJ1-5, the V gene TRBV27; possibly TRBD1 for D (6 bases). Germline V CDR1 and CDR2: MNHEY, SMNVEV (reference sequence). The CDR3 totals 14 residues. V was clipped by 5 bases and J by 3 bases, with 11 bases between them. The CDR3 DNA reads TGTGCCAGCAGTCAAGGGACAATCAATCAGCCCCAGCATTTT. Residues: CASSQGTINQPQHF.

The genes are TRBV19 and TRBJ1-1, with TRBD1 as a possible D gene (5 bases). Germline values: CDR1 LNHDA, CDR2 SQIVND (reference sequence). The CDR3 is 13 residues long. Trimming removed 5 bases from V and 3 bases from J, with 10 bases in between. The CDR3: CASSQLGDTEAFF. The CDR3 nucleotides read TGTGCCAGTAGTCAACTGGGGGACACTGAAGCTTTCTTT.

The V call is TRBV7-2, the J call TRBJ1-2, with TRBD1 identical over 8 bases. The trim removed 4 bases at V and 4 bases at J, leaving 8 bases unmatched. Looked up from germline, CDR1 is SGHTA and CDR2 is FQGNSA. This CDR3 spans 15 amino acids. The CDR3 bases are TGTGCCAGCAGCTCCCCACCGACAGGGGTCTATGGCTACACCTTC. Amino acid sequence: CASSSPPTGVYGYTF.

The chain carries TRBV7-2 and TRBJ2-7; no firm D call. Germline V gene lookup returns CDR1 SGHTA and CDR2 FQGNSA. The CDR3 sequence is 18 residues long. V was pared by 2 bases and J by 0 bases, with 20 bases between. The DNA of the CDR3 is TGTGCCAGCAGCTTAATTGATGAGAGCTACCCGGACTCCTACGAGCAGTACTTC. This encodes CASSLIDESYPDSYEQYF. Full variable domain (missing parts from reference TRBV7-2 and TRBJ2-7): GAGVSQSPSNKVTEKGKDVELRCDPISGHTALYWYRQSLGQGLEFLIYFQGNSAPDKSGLPSDRFSAERTGGSVSTLTIQRTQQEDSAVYLCASSLIDESYPDSYEQYFGPGTRLTVT.

In its sample, this clone was seen once. The gene calls are TRBV6-2 or TRBV6-3 and TRBJ1-5; D uncertain. Germline-derived CDR1 and CDR2 are MNHEY and SVGEGT. The CDR3 sequence is 13 residues long. Between the trimmed V and J ends, which lost 2 bases and 6 bases, there was a span of 8 bases. The CDR3 loop reads CASSYTWSQPQHF. CDR3 bases: TGTGCCAGCAGTTACACCTGGAGTCAGCCCCAGCATTTT.